A selection of T cell receptor beta chains follows, all from one sample in a study of cytomegalovirus exposure and HLA in healthy donors. Sequencing used immunoSEQ multiplex PCR; TCRdb keeps in-frame clones, though not all of them. The repertoire holds 120,000 to 150,000 clones, with over 60% as singletons. The sample comprised PBMCs. These receptors all come from a female donor in good health and CMV-seronegative. Both conserved end residues are part of each CDR3. The D gene is left open where the match is weak. Clone size is stated in some rows and not others, as once, few, many or a class when expanded.

>.|TRBV7-8|TRBJ2-3|.
CASSPRADTQYF
TGTGCCAGCAGCCCGCGGGCAGATACGCAGTATTTT
>few|TRBV11-3|TRBJ1-1|.
CASGKSSTEAFF
TGTGCCAGCGGTAAGTCGAGCACTGAAGCTTTCTTT
>.|TRBV27|TRBJ2-1|.
CASSLTGSYNEQFF
TGTGCCAGCAGTTTAACAGGGTCCTACAATGAGCAGTTCTTC
>.|TRBV19|TRBJ2-1|TRBD1
CASSLGTAYNEQFF
TGTGCCAGTAGTCTGGGGACAGCTTACAATGAGCAGTTCTTC
>.|TRBV7-3|TRBJ2-3|.
CASSLDWSRTDTQYF
TGTGCCAGCAGCCTGGACTGGTCTCGCACAGATACGCAGTATTTT
>.|TRBV9|TRBJ2-7|.
CASSVGGNYEQYF
TGTGCCAGCAGCGTAGGCGGCAACTACGAGCAGTACTTC
>.|TRBV21-1|TRBJ1-6|.
CASSKEGGGAGSPLHF
TGTGCCAGCAGCAAAGAGGGGGGGGGTGCGGGTTCACCCCTCCACTTT
>.|TRBV6-1|TRBJ2-5|.
CASSELGPETQYF
TGTGCCAGCAGTGAATTGGGGCCAGAGACCCAGTACTTC
>.|TRBV6-1|TRBJ2-3|TRBD1
CASNNRQGNTDTQYF
TGTGCCAGCAACAATCGACAGGGGAACACAGATACGCAGTATTTT
>.|TRBV10-3|TRBJ1-1|TRBD1
CAISELGQGAATEAFF
TGTGCCATCAGTGAGTTGGGACAGGGGGCGGCCACTGAAGCTTTCTTT
>.|TRBV14|TRBJ1-2|.
CASSQGVHRSYGYTF
TGTGCCAGCAGCCAAGGGGTCCACAGGAGCTATGGCTACACCTTC
>.|TRBV27|TRBJ2-5|.
CASSFEQGRETQYF
TGTGCCAGCAGTTTCGAGCAGGGGCGGGAGACCCAGTACTTC
>.|TRBV5-1|TRBJ2-3|.
CASSLGPGAGTDTQYF
TGCGCCAGCAGTTTGGGCCCTGGAGCGGGCACAGATACGCAGTATTTT
>.|TRBV2|TRBJ1-4|.
CASSGVSTNEKLFF
TGTGCCAGCAGTGGAGTTTCAACTAATGAAAAACTGTTTTTT
>once|TRBV27|TRBJ2-5|TRBD1
CASSFYQGAGETQYF
TGTGCCAGCAGTTTTTATCAGGGGGCAGGGGAGACCCAGTACTTC
>few|TRBV7-9|TRBJ1-1|.
CASSPLGGSTEAFF
TGTGCCAGCAGCCCCCTCGGTGGTTCCACTGAAGCTTTCTTT
>.|TRBV19|TRBJ2-7|TRBD1
CASSGTGGGEQYF
TGTGCCAGCTCCGGGACAGGGGGCGGAGAGCAGTACTTC
>.|TRBV11-2|TRBJ1-2|TRBD1
CASSSGGGYTF
TGTGCCAGCAGCTCAGGGGGTGGCTACACCTTC
>.|TRBV7-6|TRBJ1-1|.
CASSPQYTEAFF
TGTGCCAGCAGCCCCCAGTACACTGAAGCTTTCTTT
>.|TRBV19|TRBJ1-4|.
CASRRFGPNEKLFF
TGTGCCAGTAGGCGTTTTGGGCCTAATGAAAAACTGTTTTTT
>.|TRBV29-1|TRBJ1-2|.
CSVGQSYGYTF
TGCAGCGTTGGACAGTCCTATGGCTACACCTTC
>.|TRBV7-3|TRBJ1-2|TRBD1
CASSSGTGGSGYTF
TGTGCCAGCAGTTCCGGGACAGGGGGCTCCGGCTACACCTTC
>.|TRBV9|TRBJ2-1|TRBD2
CASSVGRREGLHEQFF
TGTGCCAGCAGCGTAGGTCGGAGGGAGGGATTGCATGAGCAGTTCTTC
>.|TRBV4-2|TRBJ2-7|.
CASSQSHGGEQYF
TGTGCCAGCAGCCAATCCCACGGGGGTGAGCAGTACTTC
>once|TRBV7-2|TRBJ1-5|.
CASSSQGFGQPQHF
TGTGCCAGCAGCTCCCAGGGGTTCGGTCAGCCCCAGCATTTT
>.|TRBV19|TRBJ1-5|.
CASSIVGPPRADQPQHF
TGTGCCAGTAGTATCGTGGGGCCCCCCCGGGCGGATCAGCCCCAGCATTTT
>.|TRBV2|TRBJ2-7|TRBD2
CASRATSSGGAYEQYF
TGTGCCAGCAGGGCCACCTCTAGCGGGGGGGCCTACGAGCAGTACTTC
>.|TRBV28|TRBJ2-6|.
CASSVRGSGANVLTF
TGTGCCAGCAGTGTCAGGGGCTCTGGGGCCAACGTCCTGACTTTC
>.|TRBV6-1|TRBJ1-5|TRBD1
CASSAAGQGARQPQHF
TGTGCCAGCAGTGCGGCGGGACAGGGGGCGCGTCAGCCCCAGCATTTT
>.|TRBV6-1|TRBJ2-7|TRBD2
CASSHSGGNGQYF
TGTGCCAGCAGTCATAGCGGGGGGAACGGGCAGTACTTC
>.|TRBV30|TRBJ2-3|TRBD2
CAWTAGASGYTDTQCF
TGTGCCTGGACCGCTGGGGCTAGCGGATACACAGATACGCAGTGTTTT
>.|TRBV12-2|TRBJ2-7|.
CASRLAGGQSYEQYF
TGTGCAAGTCGCTTAGCGGGGGGACAGTCCTACGAGCAGTACTTC
>.|TRBV9|TRBJ1-3|.
CASSVRLQGSGNTIYF
TGTGCCAGCAGCGTACGACTACAGGGCTCGGGAAACACCATATATTTT
>.|TRBV2|TRBJ2-7|TRBD2
CASSGLAGGEQYF
TGTGCCAGCAGTGGATTAGCGGGAGGCGAGCAGTACTTC
>once|TRBV5-4|TRBJ2-7|.
CASSWGVRTGRASYEQYF
TGTGCCAGCAGCTGGGGGGTTAGGACAGGGAGGGCCTCCTACGAGCAGTACTTC
>.|TRBV7-8|TRBJ2-1|.
CASSLRGRVGDSTYNEQFF
TGTGCCAGCAGCTTACGGGGGAGAGTGGGGGACAGTACCTACAATGAGCAGTTCTTC
>.|TRBV30|TRBJ1-1|.
CAWSVGGTEAFF
TGTGCCTGGAGTGTAGGCGGGACTGAAGCTTTCTTT
>.|TRBV9|TRBJ2-7|TRBD2
CASSKTGLAGEGYEQYF
TGTGCCAGCAGCAAGACAGGACTAGCGGGGGAGGGCTACGAGCAGTACTTC
>.|TRBV7-8|TRBJ2-7|TRBD1
CASSLPPGQGTPRPTYEQYF
TGTGCCAGCAGCTTACCCCCCGGACAGGGGACCCCGCGCCCCACCTACGAGCAGTACTTC
>many|TRBV6-4|TRBJ2-2|.
CASSDSSGNTGELFF
TGTGCCAGCAGTGACTCAAGCGGGAACACCGGGGAGCTGTTTTTT
>.|TRBV19|TRBJ1-2|TRBD1
CATSGTGLFDGYTF
TGTGCCACTTCTGGGACAGGGCTTTTCGATGGCTACACCTTC
>.|TRBV5-1|TRBJ1-1|TRBD1
CASSEATGPTEAFF
TGCGCCAGCAGCGAAGCGACAGGGCCGACTGAAGCTTTCTTT
>.|TRBV25-1|TRBJ2-1|TRBD2
CASSPGLAGDREQFF
TGTGCCAGCAGCCCCGGACTAGCGGGAGATCGTGAGCAGTTCTTC
>few|TRBV5-1|TRBJ2-3|TRBD1
CASSGRQGLSTDTQYF
TGCGCCAGCAGCGGACGACAGGGTCTGAGCACAGATACGCAGTATTTT